This TCR beta chain was profiled in a study of regulatory T cells in long-lasting Graves disease. V lost 6 bases to trimming and J lost 6 bases, with 17 bases between them. The CDR3 consists of 14 residues. The time point is: newly diagnosed GD, antithyroid drugs for less than 3 months. The TCR library was made from RNA extracted from PBMCs. At least ten counts were recorded for this clonotype. In building TCR beta libraries, iRepertoire HTBI primers were used together with Arm-PCR of CDR3 regions. In the authors' methods: Segment identification across samples yielded some 63 TRBV and some 13 TRBJ segments. TCRdb re-derived calls from the multiplex PCR reads in MiXCR, one entry per CDR3 protein. TCRdb, not the authors, supplied the V and J calls. Among approximately 400,000 distinct CDR3 sequences listed, under 15% were seen once. These data also formed part of another study, on T cells in Graves' hyperthyroidism and ophthalmopathy. This second study notes: HTBI primers were used for first-round RT-PCR of the TCR CDR3.

The gene calls are TRBV12-3 or TRBV12-4 and TRBJ1-1; D is perhaps TRBD1 (6 bases). The clonotype was recovered from a woman aged 25 to 45 with Graves disease. Sample: peripheral blood mononuclear cells (PBMCs), taken at new diagnosis, from a patient treated with antithyroid drugs. CDR3 nucleotide sequence: TGTGCCAGCAGCAAAGAGGGGGGGATCCCTGAAGCTTTCTTT. It codes for CASSKEGGIPEAFF.